This entry lists 15 T cell receptor beta chains sequenced from one sample in a study of chemoradiotherapy in HPV16-positive cancers. Here immunoSEQ multiplex PCR was the method, and the copy in TCRdb shows in-frame clones only, minus some. The sample lists several thousand clones; over 70% were seen once. The source material was tumor tissue, sampled from a patient who underwent chemoradiotherapy. Source of these receptors: a human donor with HPV-associated anogenital cancer.

V gene TRBV11-2 combines with J gene TRBJ1-2; 7 positions match TRBD1. CDR3 length: 13 residues. The J segment lost 6 bases and the V segment lost 5 bases, leaving 6 bases of the junction unmatched. Germline values: CDR1 SGHAT, CDR2 FQNNGV. The CDR3 is CASSPRDSHGYTF. CDR3 sequence (DNA): TGTGCCAGCAGCCCAAGGGACAGCCATGGCTACACCTTC.

V and J are TRBV7-9 and TRBJ1-5; D gene unclear. Per germline, CDR1 SEHNR and CDR2 FQNEAQ (reference sequence). V was shortened by 2 bases and J by 4 bases, with 6 bases between the two germline ends. The CDR3 runs 13 residues. The CDR3 protein is CASSLQYNQPQHF. The CDR3 bases are TGTGCCAGCAGCTTACAGTATAATCAGCCCCAGCATTTT.

The chain employs TRBV6-1 and TRBJ1-5, with TRBD1 matching 9 bases. The CDR3 contains 18 residues. The V segment lost 2 bases and the J segment 0 bases; nucleotides outside the gene matches: 8. Germline V CDR1 and CDR2: MNHNS, SASEGT. This CDR3 is CASSEPLQGAYSNQPQHF. In nucleotides, the CDR3 is TGTGCCAGCAGTGAACCCCTACAGGGGGCATATAGCAATCAGCCCCAGCATTTT.

The table lists this clone with a count of one. V is TRBV5-1 and J is TRBJ2-2; 7 nucleotides align to TRBD2. CDR1 and CDR2 (germline): SGHRS, YFSETQ. The CDR3 totals 14 residues. V dropped 1 base and J dropped 3; count of bases not matched to a gene: 0. CDR3 sequence reads: CASSLLADTGELFF. In DNA form, the CDR3 reads TGCGCCAGCAGCTTGCTAGCGGACACCGGGGAGCTGTTTTTT.

This sequence joins TRBV18 and TRBJ2-7; D perhaps matches TRBD1 (6 bases). The CDR3 has 19 amino acids. V was shortened by 6 bases and J by 0 bases, with 27 bases between the two germline ends. Germline CDR1 is KGHSH and CDR2 is LQKENI. The CDR3 is CASSQDFSPDGTSSYEQYF. The CDR3 nucleotides are TGTGCCAGCTCCCAAGATTTCAGTCCTGACGGGACAAGCTCCTACGAGCAGTACTTC.

V gene TRBV5-1 combines with J gene TRBJ2-3; 12 positions match TRBD2. J was trimmed by 3 bases and V by 2 bases; bases with no gene match: 4. This CDR3 has 16 residues. CDR1 SGHRS and CDR2 YFSETQ come from the germline V gene. CDR3 sequence reads: CASSFLTSGGTDTQYF. The CDR3, as DNA: TGCGCCAGCAGCTTTCTGACTAGCGGGGGTACAGATACGCAGTATTTT.

V is TRBV5-5 and J is TRBJ2-7; 7 bases match TRBD2. The CDR3 length is 16 residues. Looked up from germline, CDR1 is SGHKS and CDR2 is YYEKEE (reference sequence). Trimming cost V 0 bases and J 0 bases; bases outside gene matches: 6. CDR3 region: CASSLAPLALSYEQYF. The CDR3 nucleotides are TGTGCCAGCAGCTTGGCACCACTAGCGCTCTCCTACGAGCAGTACTTC. The full variable domain, rest sourced from reference TRBV5-5 and TRBJ2-7, is DAGVTQSPTHLIKTRGQQVTLRCSPISGHKSVSWYQQVLGQGPQFIFQYYEKEERGRGNFPDRFSARQFPNYSSELNVNALLLGDSALYLCASSLAPLALSYEQYFGPGTRLTVT.

The J gene is TRBJ1-3, the V gene TRBV10-3; possibly TRBD1 for D (5 bases). V lost 0 bases and J 11 bases, leaving 14 bases between the germline ends. The CDR3 spans 14 residues. CDR1 is ENHRY, CDR2 SYGVKD, per germline. The CDR3 is CAISESEGSRPIYF. In nucleotides, the CDR3 is TGTGCCATCAGTGAGTCGGAGGGGTCGCGCCCCATATATTTT.

This chain joins TRBV6-5 and TRBJ1-2; D is uncertain. The CDR3 contains 14 residues. V was shortened by 3 bases and J by 0 bases, with 8 bases between the two germline ends. CDR1 and CDR2 (germline): MNHEY, SVGAGI. CDR3 loop: CASSYGYSNYGYTF. CDR3 sequence (DNA): TGTGCCAGCAGTTATGGGTATTCTAACTATGGCTACACCTTC.

The chain employs TRBV5-4 and TRBJ1-2; TRBD1 aligns across 10 bases. The V segment lost 0 bases and the J segment 8 bases; nucleotides outside the gene matches: 4. The CDR3 contains 14 residues. Germline CDR1 reads SGHNT; CDR2 reads YYREEE (reference sequence). CDR3 region: CASSLEGQGRGYTF. The DNA for the CDR3 is TGTGCCAGCAGCTTGGAGGGACAGGGGCGAGGCTACACCTTC. The variable domain in full, with the rest retrieved from reference TRBV5-4 and TRBJ1-2, is ETGVTQSPTHLIKTRGQQVTLRCSSQSGHNTVSWYQQALGQGPQFIFQYYREEENGRGNFPPRFSGLQFPNYSSELNVNALELDDSALYLCASSLEGQGRGYTFGSGTRLTVV.

The V call is TRBV11-1, the J call TRBJ2-1; TRBD2 is a possible D gene (6 bases). The CDR3 covers 15 residues. Germline CDR1 is SGHAT and CDR2 is FQDESV (reference sequence). V was cut by 1 base and J by 2 bases, with 9 bases left in between. This CDR3 is CASSLGGGAYNEQFF. For the CDR3, the DNA is TGTGCCAGCAGCTTAGGGGGCGGGGCCTACAATGAGCAGTTCTTC.

The chain employs TRBV11-3 and TRBJ2-7; the D gene could be TRBD1 or TRBD2 (5 bases each). CDR1 is SGHNT, CDR2 YENEEA, per germline. Deletions cut 5 bases from V and 0 bases from J, with 11 bases between. The length of the CDR3 is 14 residues. CDR3 residues: CASSPGRSSYEQYF. Here the CDR3 DNA reads TGTGCCAGCAGCCCGGGACGGAGCTCCTACGAGCAGTACTTC.

J is TRBJ1-2 and V is TRBV27; weak D call: TRBD1 (6 bases). The V end lost 4 bases, the J end lost 1 base, and 16 bases lay between the germline ends. This CDR3 spans 16 amino acids. The V gene's germline CDR1 is MNHEY and CDR2 SMNVEV (reference sequence). CDR3: CASSSNTGSSNYGYTF. CDR3 DNA: TGTGCCAGCAGTTCGAATACAGGGTCAAGTAACTATGGCTACACCTTC.

In DNA form, the CDR3 reads TGTGCCAGCAGCCCGCGTGGTAATGGCTACACCTTC. Encoded protein: CASSPRGNGYTF. The gene calls are TRBV5-5 and TRBJ1-2; D call uncertain. The V gene's germline CDR1 is SGHKS and CDR2 YYEKEE (reference sequence). V gave up 4 bases and J gave up 6 bases, with 10 bases separating them. The CDR3 spans 12 residues.

The chain has TRBV6-5 and TRBJ1-6; possibly TRBD1 for D (5 bases). V lost 8 bases and J 7 bases, leaving 12 bases between the germline ends. The CDR3 spans 13 residues. The germline V gene encodes CDR1 MNHEY and CDR2 SVGAGI. The CDR3 DNA sequence: TGTGCCAGCCGCGGGGGAGACAATTCACCCCTCCACTTT. Translation: CASRGGDNSPLHF.